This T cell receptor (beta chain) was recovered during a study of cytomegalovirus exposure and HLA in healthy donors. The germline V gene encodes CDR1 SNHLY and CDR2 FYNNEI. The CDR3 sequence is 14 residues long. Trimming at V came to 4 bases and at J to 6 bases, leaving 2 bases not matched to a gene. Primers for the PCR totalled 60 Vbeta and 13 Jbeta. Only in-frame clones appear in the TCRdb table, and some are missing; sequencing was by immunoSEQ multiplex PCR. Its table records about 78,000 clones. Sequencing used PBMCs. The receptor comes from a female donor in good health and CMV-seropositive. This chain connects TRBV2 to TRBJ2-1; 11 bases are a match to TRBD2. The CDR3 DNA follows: TGTGCCAGCAGTGGACTAGCGGGGATCAATGAGCAGTTCTTC. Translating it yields CASSGLAGINEQFF.